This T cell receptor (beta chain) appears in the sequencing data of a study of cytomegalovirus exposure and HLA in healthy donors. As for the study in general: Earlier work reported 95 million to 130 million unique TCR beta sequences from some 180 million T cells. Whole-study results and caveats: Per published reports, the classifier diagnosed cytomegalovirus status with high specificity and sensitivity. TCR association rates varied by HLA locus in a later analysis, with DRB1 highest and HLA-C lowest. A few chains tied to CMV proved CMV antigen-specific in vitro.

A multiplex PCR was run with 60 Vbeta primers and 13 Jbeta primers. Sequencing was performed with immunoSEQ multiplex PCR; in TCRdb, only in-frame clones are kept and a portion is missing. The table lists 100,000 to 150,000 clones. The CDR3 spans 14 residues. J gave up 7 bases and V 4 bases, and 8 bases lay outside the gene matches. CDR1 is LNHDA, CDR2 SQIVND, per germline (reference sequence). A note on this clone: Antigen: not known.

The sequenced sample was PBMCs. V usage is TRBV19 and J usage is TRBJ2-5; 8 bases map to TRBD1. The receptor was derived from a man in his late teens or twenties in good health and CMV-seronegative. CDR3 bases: TGTGCCAGTAGTACCCGACAGGGGCGTCGGACCCAGTACTTC. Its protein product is CASSTRQGRRTQYF.